The 24 T cell receptor beta chains in this list originate from one sample, sequenced in a study of CD8 T cells in ankylosing spondylitis. Findings and limits, study-wide: Ankylosing spondylitis blood appeared to carry a characteristic TCR beta motif of roughly 8 highly homologous variants.

These receptors have no known antigen. TCRdb itself ran the 5' RACE reads through MiXCR, one entry per CDR3 protein. The sample has about 390,000 distinct CDR3 sequences, 20% to 25% seen once. Sample: blood, either unsorted or a sorted T cell fraction (not recorded which). The origin of the receptors is a male donor with ankylosing spondylitis.

The sample holds a few counts of this clonotype. The chain combines TRBV5-6 with TRBJ2-5, with TRBD2 matching over 8 bases. The CDR3 spans 13 residues. Losses at the gene ends were 4 bases for V and 5 bases for J; bases not matched to a gene: 4. From germline, CDR1 is SGHDT and CDR2 YYEEEE. This CDR3 is CASSIAGMETQYF. The CDR3 DNA is TGTGCCAGCAGCATAGCGGGAATGGAGACCCAGTACTTC.

This sequence joins TRBV20-1 and TRBJ2-2; TRBD2 matches 12 bases. The CDR3 covers 17 residues. V was clipped by 4 bases and J by 7 bases; unmatched bases: 13. Germline V gene sequence: CDR1 DFQATT, CDR2 SNEGSKA (reference sequence). This chain's CDR3 is CSATGTSGPEYSGELFF. The CDR3, as DNA: TGCAGTGCTACCGGGACTAGCGGGCCTGAGTATAGCGGGGAGCTGTTTTTT.

This clonotype appeared a few times. The chain has TRBV12-3 or TRBV12-4 and TRBJ1-5; D might be TRBD1 (5 bases). CDR3 length: 15 residues. V shed 6 bases and J shed 0 bases, with 12 bases lying between them. CDR3 sequence: CASRTGGNSNQPQHF. CDR3 sequence (DNA): TGTGCCAGCAGAACGGGGGGAAATAGCAATCAGCCCCAGCATTTT.

This chain connects TRBV7-9 to TRBJ2-1, with D possibly matching TRBD1 (5 bases). The CDR3 has 17 residues. Germline values: CDR1 SEHNR, CDR2 FQNEAQ (reference sequence). Between the trimmed V and J ends, which lost 5 bases and 3 bases, there was a span of 20 bases. CDR3 loop: CASSPQGKGSVYNEQFF. For the CDR3, the DNA is TGTGCCAGCAGCCCCCAGGGTAAGGGCAGCGTCTACAATGAGCAGTTCTTC.

This clonotype was counted many times. V usage is TRBV4-1 and J usage is TRBJ1-2; TRBD1 is a possible D gene (5 bases). The CDR3 runs to 16 residues. Germline assignment: CDR1 MGHRA and CDR2 YSYEKL. The V end was cut by 1 base, the J end by 7 bases, with 19 bases between. The CDR3 protein is CASSQVQREGRGGYTF. Written as DNA, the CDR3 is TGCGCCAGCAGCCAAGTCCAGAGGGAGGGACGGGGTGGCTACACCTTC.

This chain joins TRBV20-1 and TRBJ1-6; 8 nucleotides align to TRBD1. The CDR3 length is 14 residues. The junction had 8 bases not matched to a gene; V was cut back by 3 bases and J by 10 bases. The germline gives CDR1 DFQATT, CDR2 SNEGSKA (reference sequence). Written as DNA, the CDR3 is TGCAGTGCTAGCGGACAGGGTGTACGGTCACCCCTCCACTTT. Encoded protein: CSASGQGVRSPLHF.

Ten or more counts support this clonotype. CDR3 sequence reads: CASKAGINSPLHF. CDR3 in DNA: TGTGCCAGCAAAGCTGGGATCAATTCACCCCTCCACTTT. The V gene is TRBV27, the J gene TRBJ1-6; D call uncertain. The V end lost 7 bases, the J end lost 7 bases, and 11 bases lay between the germline ends. CDR3 length: 13 residues. Per the germline V gene, CDR1 is MNHEY and CDR2 is SMNVEV (reference sequence).

This clonotype was found a few times. The rearrangement links TRBV12-3 or TRBV12-4 to TRBJ1-2, with D maybe TRBD1 (5 bases). V lost 3 bases to trimming and J lost 6 bases, with 11 bases between them. CDR3 length equals 13 residues. CDR3 in DNA: TGTGCCAGCAGTTTTGGGGGATTCGATGGCTACACCTTC. As protein: CASSFGGFDGYTF.

The chain links TRBV25-1 to TRBJ2-5; 7 bases are a match to TRBD1. CDR3 size: 13 residues. Germline values: CDR1 MGHDK, CDR2 SYGVNS. V lost 6 bases and J lost 3; bases outside the gene matches: 4. This CDR3 reads CASSVTGKETQYF. The CDR3, as DNA: TGTGCCAGCAGCGTGACAGGGAAAGAGACCCAGTACTTC. Full variable domain (rest looked up from reference TRBV25-1 and TRBJ2-5): EADIYQTPRYLVIGTGKKITLECSQTMGHDKMYWYQQDPGMELHLIHYSYGVNSTEKGDLSSESTVSRIRTEHFPLTLESARPSHTSQYLCASSVTGKETQYFGPGTRLLVL.

The V call is TRBV4-1, the J call TRBJ2-2; perhaps TRBD2 as D (5 bases). Germline CDR1 reads MGHRA; CDR2 reads YSYEKL. V was cut by 2 bases and J by 0 bases, with 7 bases left in between. CDR3 length: 15 residues. CDR3 region: CASSQSGANTGELFF. As DNA, the CDR3 is TGCGCCAGCAGCCAAAGCGGAGCGAACACCGGGGAGCTGTTTTTT.

The rearrangement joins TRBV5-1 to TRBJ1-4; weak D call: TRBD1 (5 bases). CDR3 length: 16 amino acids. V was pared by 2 bases and J by 6 bases, with 17 bases between. Germline loops: CDR1 SGHRS, CDR2 YFSETQ. CDR3 DNA: TGCGCCAGCAGCTTCCAGCCCAGGGCAAGGGATGAAAAACTGTTTTTT. Its protein product is CASSFQPRARDEKLFF.

The rearrangement uses TRBV20-1 and TRBJ1-5; D may be TRBD1 (5 bases). V gave up 3 bases and J gave up 2 bases, with 23 bases separating them. This CDR3 region has 18 residues. From germline, CDR1 is DFQATT and CDR2 SNEGSKA (reference sequence). The CDR3 DNA reads as TGCAGTGCTAGGGACATCAGACAGCGTTGGGATGGCAATCAGCCCCAGCATTTT. Amino acids: CSARDIRQRWDGNQPQHF.

The chain employs TRBV20-1 and TRBJ2-3; D is tentatively TRBD1 or TRBD2 (6 bases each). This CDR3 spans 15 amino acids. CDR1 is DFQATT and CDR2 is SNEGSKA in the germline V gene (reference sequence). V was shortened by 6 bases and J by 3 bases, with 19 bases between the two germline ends. The CDR3 nucleotides are TGCAGTGCATTACCCCGGGGGCCGGGGACAGATACGCAGTATTTT. Its protein is CSALPRGPGTDTQYF.

This clonotype was seen more than once but under ten times. The chain employs TRBV5-6 and TRBJ1-1, with 8 bases lining up with TRBD1. Unmatched junction bases numbered 6, after V lost 1 base and J lost 1 base. This CDR3 region has 16 residues. Germline loops: CDR1 SGHDT, CDR2 YYEEEE. DNA for the CDR3: TGTGCCAGCAGCTTGAAGTTCGGACAGGGGAACACTGAAGCTTTCTTT. The encoded protein is CASSLKFGQGNTEAFF.

The rearrangement joins TRBV5-1 to TRBJ2-3; TRBD2 might be the D (6 bases). This CDR3 comprises 15 residues. Trimming stripped 0 bases from V and 3 bases from J, with 11 bases between. Germline CDR1 and CDR2: SGHRS and YFSETQ. CDR3 DNA: TGCGCCAGCAGCTTGGAAGGGAGGAGGACAGATACGCAGTATTTT. This sequence encodes CASSLEGRRTDTQYF. Supplemented by reference TRBV5-1 and TRBJ2-3, the full variable domain reads KAGVTQTPRYLIKTRGQQVTLSCSPISGHRSVSWYQQTPGQGLQFLFEYFSETQRNKGNFPGRFSGRQFSNSRSEMNVSTLELGDSALYLCASSLEGRRTDTQYFGPGTRLTVL.

This clonotype was seen more than once but under ten times. This chain links TRBV5-1 with TRBJ2-5; 15 bases map to TRBD2. The V and J ends lost 4 bases and 5 bases, in that order; junction bases with no gene match: 6. This CDR3 spans 16 amino acids. Germline V CDR1 and CDR2: SGHRS, YFSETQ. DNA of the CDR3: TGCGCCAGCAGCCTGGGGACTAGCGGGAGGCTTGAGACCCAGTACTTC. As protein: CASSLGTSGRLETQYF.

J is TRBJ2-7 and V is TRBV4-1; no firm D call. This CDR3 contains 16 residues. Germline V CDR1 and CDR2: MGHRA, YSYEKL. V lost 1 base and J 0 bases, leaving 13 bases between the germline ends. The CDR3 nucleotides are TGCGCCAGCAGCCAAGTTTTCCTACTCGTCTCCTACGAGCAGTACTTC. The encoded protein is CASSQVFLLVSYEQYF.

This clonotype occurred many times. This chain links TRBV12-3 or TRBV12-4 with TRBJ1-1; D call uncertain. The CDR3 has 14 amino acids. With 3 bases removed from V and 3 bases from J, the gap between germline ends came to 11 bases. CDR3 protein: CASSFGERDTEAFF. In DNA form, the CDR3 reads TGTGCCAGCAGTTTTGGGGAGAGGGACACTGAAGCTTTCTTT.

The chain uses TRBV6-5 and TRBJ2-5, with D possibly matching TRBD1 (5 bases). The CDR3 spans 14 residues. V was pared by 2 bases and J by 5 bases, with 12 bases between. Germline assignment: CDR1 MNHEY and CDR2 SVGAGI. The DNA for the CDR3 is TGTGCCAGCAGTTACCGGTCCAGGGCCGAGACCCAGTACTTC. It codes for CASSYRSRAETQYF.

This clonotype was observed a handful of times. The J gene is TRBJ2-1, the V gene TRBV24-1; 7 positions match TRBD2. This CDR3 is 14 amino acids long. Germline V gene lookup returns CDR1 KGHDR and CDR2 SFDVKD. Unmatched junction bases numbered 8, after V lost 4 bases and J lost 9 bases. The CDR3 coding sequence is TGTGCCACCAGTGAGGCGGGAGAATATAGTGAGCAGTTCTTC. This sequence encodes CATSEAGEYSEQFF.

The chain combines TRBV6-2 or TRBV6-3 with TRBJ2-5, with 10 bases identical to TRBD2. Looked up from germline, CDR1 is MNHEY and CDR2 is SVGEGT. The CDR3 contains 15 residues. Trimming cost V 5 bases and J 5 bases; bases outside gene matches: 8. CDR3 protein: CASSTAGGFAETQYF. DNA for the CDR3: TGTGCCAGCAGTACAGCGGGAGGGTTTGCGGAGACCCAGTACTTC.

This chain links TRBV7-3 with TRBJ2-1; no reliable D call. The ends were cut back, 3 bases at V and 7 bases at J, with 10 bases in the middle. CDR1 and CDR2 (germline): SGHTA, FQGTGA. The CDR3 extends over 13 amino acids. The CDR3 is CASSFQVGNEQFF. CDR3 nucleotide sequence: TGTGCCAGCAGCTTCCAGGTAGGAAATGAGCAGTTCTTC.

This clonotype was seen repeatedly, ten times or more. V gene TRBV12-3 or TRBV12-4 combines with J gene TRBJ1-5; D gene unclear. The V end was cut by 1 base, the J end by 2 bases, with 6 bases between. The CDR3 has 14 amino acids. CDR3 loop: CASSLEGGNQPQHF. The CDR3 DNA is TGTGCCAGCAGTTTAGAGGGAGGCAATCAGCCCCAGCATTTT.

This clonotype was detected ten times or more. The genes are TRBV9 and TRBJ2-1; 7 positions match TRBD1. With V trimmed by 3 bases and J by 0 bases, 3 bases remained unmatched. Germline CDR1 SGDLS, CDR2 YYNGEE. This CDR3 contains 15 residues. The CDR3 loop is CASSAQGSSYNEQFF. CDR3 bases: TGTGCCAGCAGCGCACAGGGGAGCTCCTACAATGAGCAGTTCTTC.